The rows below give T cell receptor beta chains drawn from one sample of a study of monozygotic twins with inflammatory bowel disease. TCRdb re-called the 5' RACE reads and catalogs CDR3 proteins one per entry, DNA excluded. The specimen's table records 85,000 to 110,000 distinct CDR3 sequences. The source material was blood. Every receptor here comes from a human donor with ulcerative colitis or Crohn's disease, or a healthy co-twin of an affected twin (not recorded which). Both conserved end residues are part of each CDR3.

15 TRBJ2-2 TRBV7-2 CASSLEGAHTGELFF
14 TRBJ2-5 TRBV29-1 CSDGRLGVGETQYF
14 TRBJ2-7 TRBV29-1 CSVMDSSSSYEQYF
17 TRBJ2-3 TRBV5-4 CASSSEPGLAGTDTQYF
13 TRBJ2-7 TRBV5-6 CASTRQSVYEQYF
13 TRBJ2-4 TRBV20-1 CSASQGAGNIQYF
13 TRBJ2-5 TRBV29-1 CSAWDRGKETQYF
14 TRBJ1-5 TRBV24-1 CATSDGTGRQPQHF
13 TRBJ2-7 TRBV30 CAWSEAALYEQYF
15 TRBJ2-7 TRBV18 CASSPGTSWSYEQYF
17 TRBJ2-1 TRBV5-1 CASSLVTPGTGYNEQFF
14 TRBJ2-7 TRBV7-2 CASSPRHYPYEQYF
15 TRBJ2-5 TRBV11-2 CASSLETSSLETQYF
15 TRBJ1-5 TRBV5-1 CASSLKGGDNQPQHF
13 TRBJ2-7 TRBV20-1 CSARASWSYEQYF
17 TRBJ2-3 TRBV24-1 CATSDPPGRGDTDTQYF
16 TRBJ2-1 TRBV7-2 CASRGGPSVSNNEQFF
15 TRBJ2-5 TRBV7-9 CASSLSAGKQETQYF
14 TRBJ1-2 TRBV24-1 CATSDLQSDYGYTF
16 TRBJ2-3 TRBV10-3 CAISAEASGYTDTQYF
15 TRBJ2-1 TRBV29-1 CSAHTTWSSYNEQFF
18 TRBJ1-2 TRBV30 CAWSANRASISPNYGYTF